These 27 T cell receptor beta chains originate from one sample sequenced in a study of blood T cell repertoires in COVID-19. Produced via immunoSEQ multiplex PCR; TCRdb's table is partial and in-frame only. Of around 370,000 clones in the sample, roughly 90% were seen once. Input material: peripheral blood. The receptors derive from a woman in her 70s with COVID-19, enrolled during active disease.

J is TRBJ2-3 and V is TRBV7-2; 9 nucleotides match TRBD1. Per germline, CDR1 SGHTA and CDR2 FQGNSA. After removal of 5 bases from V and 7 bases from J, the junction contained 7 bases not matched to a gene. The CDR3 runs to 14 residues. CDR3 sequence reads: CASSLDRGGNTQYF. The CDR3 nucleotides are TGTGCCAGCAGCCTGGACAGGGGTGGGAATACGCAGTATTTT.

The chain is built from TRBV29-1 and TRBJ2-7, with TRBD2 identical over 10 bases. This CDR3 is 16 amino acids long. The V segment lost 1 base and the J segment 2 bases; nucleotides outside the gene matches: 8. Germline V lookup: CDR1 SQVTM, CDR2 ANQGSEA. The CDR3, as DNA: TGCAGCGTTGAAGGTCCCGCTAGCGGGGGAACCTACGAGCAGTACTTC. It codes for CSVEGPASGGTYEQYF.

The V gene is TRBV30, the J gene TRBJ1-2, with D maybe TRBD1 (5 bases). The CDR3 consists of 15 residues. Germline loops: CDR1 GTSNPN, CDR2 SVGIG (reference sequence). Trimming left V 1 base short and J 4 bases short, with 16 bases between. As DNA, the CDR3 is TGTGCCTGGAGTGCTGCAGGGATACGGCCCTATGGCTACACCTTC. This sequence encodes CAWSAAGIRPYGYTF.

This chain uses TRBV5-1 with TRBJ2-1; no clear D. The germline V gene has CDR1 SGHRS and CDR2 YFSETQ. The CDR3 consists of 11 residues. V dropped 2 bases and J dropped 7 bases, with 4 bases sitting between them. As DNA, the CDR3 is TGCGCCAGCAGCTTCCAAAATGAGCAGTTCTTC. The encoded protein is CASSFQNEQFF.

The chain joins TRBV2 to TRBJ1-1, with a tentative D call TRBD1 (5 bases). CDR3 length: 18 amino acids. Trimming stripped 3 bases from V and 5 bases from J, with 25 bases between. Germline assignment: CDR1 SNHLY and CDR2 FYNNEI. The chain's CDR3 is CASSDRRFDRGTWTEAFF. DNA for the CDR3: TGTGCCAGCAGTGATAGGAGATTCGACAGAGGTACTTGGACTGAAGCTTTCTTT.

This sequence joins TRBV5-1 and TRBJ2-1; no clear D. Deletions cut 1 base from V and 7 bases from J, with 15 bases between. Germline values: CDR1 SGHRS, CDR2 YFSETQ. The CDR3 spans 15 residues. For the CDR3, the DNA is TGCGCCAGCAGCTTGCTACGACCAGCAGGTAATGAGCAGTTCTTC. Translation gives CASSLLRPAGNEQFF. The full variable domain, in which reference TRBV5-1 and TRBJ2-1 provide the parts outside the CDR3, is KAGVTQTPRYLIKTRGQQVTLSCSPISGHRSVSWYQQTPGQGLQFLFEYFSETQRNKGNFPGRFSGRQFSNSRSEMNVSTLELGDSALYLCASSLLRPAGNEQFFGPGTRLTVL.

The chain couples TRBV5-6 to TRBJ2-7; 10 bases map to TRBD1. CDR1 and CDR2 (germline): SGHDT, YYEEEE. The CDR3 has 14 residues. The J segment lost 3 bases and the V segment lost 0 bases, leaving 0 bases of the junction unmatched. CDR3 amino acids: CASSLGDRGYEQYF. CDR3 sequence (DNA): TGTGCCAGCAGCTTGGGGGACAGGGGCTACGAGCAGTACTTC.

This CDR3 reads CASSLELMNTGELFF. As DNA, the CDR3 is TGTGCCAGCAGCTTAGAACTAATGAACACCGGGGAGCTGTTTTTT. The chain couples TRBV7-2 to TRBJ2-2; D call uncertain. This CDR3 comprises 15 residues. Germline V gene data show CDR1 as SGHTA and CDR2 as FQGNSA. The V and J ends lost 1 base and 1 base respectively, with 7 bases between them.

The chain couples TRBV4-1 to TRBJ1-4; TRBD1 aligns across 8 bases. J was trimmed by 1 base and V by 6 bases; bases with no gene match: 16. The CDR3 consists of 19 residues. CDR1 is MGHRA, CDR2 YSYEKL, per germline. As DNA, the CDR3 is TGCGCCAGCAGACAAAACAACAGGGGGGGTTTAGGAACTAATGAAAAACTGTTTTTT. It encodes CASRQNNRGGLGTNEKLFF.

V usage is TRBV19 and J usage is TRBJ2-6; tentative D call: TRBD2 (5 bases). Germline CDR1 is LNHDA and CDR2 is SQIVND (reference sequence). With 4 bases removed from V and 2 bases from J, the gap between germline ends came to 6 bases. The CDR3 spans 14 residues. The CDR3 here is CASSTGTGANVLTF. In nucleotides, the CDR3 is TGTGCCAGTAGTACGGGGACTGGGGCCAACGTCCTGACTTTC. The whole variable domain, filled in from reference TRBV19 and TRBJ2-6, reads DGGITQSPKYLFRKEGQNVTLSCEQNLNHDAMYWYRQDPGQGLRLIYYSQIVNDFQKGDIAEGYSVSREKKESFPLTVTSAQKNPTAFYLCASSTGTGANVLTFGAGSRLTVL.

The chain couples TRBV7-2 to TRBJ1-2; possible D gene TRBD1, 5 bases. Per germline, CDR1 SGHTA and CDR2 FQGNSA. Trimming left V 5 bases short and J 3 bases short, with 10 bases between. The CDR3 spans 13 residues. CDR3 DNA sequence: TGTGCCAGCAGCGTAGGGGCGTACTATGGCTACACCTTC. Protein sequence: CASSVGAYYGYTF.

This sequence joins TRBV4-2 and TRBJ2-7; D might be TRBD1 (5 bases). V was shortened by 0 bases and J by 7 bases, with 7 bases between the two germline ends. Germline loops: CDR1 LGHNA, CDR2 YNFKEQ. The CDR3 runs 12 residues. CDR3 region: CASSQDRTEQYF. The CDR3 region has the DNA TGTGCCAGCAGCCAAGATCGGACAGAGCAGTACTTC.

V is TRBV6-6 and J is TRBJ2-1; D might be TRBD2 (6 bases). V was pared by 7 bases and J by 2 bases, with 15 bases between. The CDR3 runs 15 residues. The germline gives CDR1 MNHNY, CDR2 SVGAGI (reference sequence). The CDR3 DNA reads as TGTGCCAGCACCCCGGGCGGGGTTACCTACAATGAGCAGTTCTTC. Its protein product is CASTPGGVTYNEQFF.

The V call is TRBV30, the J call TRBJ2-5; the match to TRBD2 covers 12 bases. V gave up 4 bases and J gave up 5 bases; unmatched junction bases: 14. The CDR3 spans 17 residues. The germline V gene has CDR1 GTSNPN and CDR2 SVGIG (reference sequence). Here the CDR3 reads CAWTATSGGFFGETQYF. The CDR3 DNA follows: TGTGCCTGGACCGCGACTAGCGGGGGATTCTTCGGGGAGACCCAGTACTTC.

The genes are TRBV14 and TRBJ1-1; perhaps TRBD1 as D (6 bases). The ends were cut back, 0 bases at V and 2 bases at J, with 13 bases in the middle. This CDR3 is built from 16 residues. Germline CDR1 reads SGHDN; CDR2 reads FVKESK. CDR3 nucleotide sequence: TGTGCCAGCAGCCAAGAGGTCCCAGGGGATAACACTGAAGCTTTCTTT. Protein sequence: CASSQEVPGDNTEAFF. The variable domain in full, with the rest retrieved from reference TRBV14 and TRBJ1-1, is EAGVTQFPSHSVIEKGQTVTLRCDPISGHDNLYWYRRVMGKEIKFLLHFVKESKQDESGMPNNRFLAERTGGTYSTLKVQPAELEDSGVYFCASSQEVPGDNTEAFFGQGTRLTVV.

This chain's CDR3 is CASTRTGELSPLHF. The CDR3 DNA follows: TGTGCCAGCACCAGGACAGGGGAACTTTCACCCCTCCACTTT. This chain connects TRBV7-9 to TRBJ1-6, with 9 bases matching TRBD1. CDR3 length equals 14 residues. V dropped 7 bases and J dropped 9; count of bases not matched to a gene: 7. Germline assignment: CDR1 SEHNR and CDR2 FQNEAQ (reference sequence). The entire variable domain, with the rest obtained from reference TRBV7-9 and TRBJ1-6, is as follows: DTGVSQNPRHKITKRGQNVTFRCDPISEHNRLYWYRQTLGQGPEFLTYFQNEAQLEKSRLLSDRFSAERPKGSFSTLEIQRTEQGDSAMYLCASTRTGELSPLHFGNGTRLTVT.

In this sample, this clone turned up a few times. The chain couples TRBV5-1 to TRBJ2-5; perhaps TRBD1 as D (8 bases). CDR3 length equals 16 residues. Per germline, CDR1 SGHRS and CDR2 YFSETQ. V lost 1 base and J 4 bases, leaving 17 bases between the germline ends. Here the CDR3 DNA reads TGCGCCAGCAGCTTGTCCGGACAGGGAGGGCGAGAGACCCAGTACTTC. This encodes CASSLSGQGGRETQYF. Using reference TRBV5-1 and TRBJ2-5 for the parts outside the CDR3, the full variable domain is KAGVTQTPRYLIKTRGQQVTLSCSPISGHRSVSWYQQTPGQGLQFLFEYFSETQRNKGNFPGRFSGRQFSNSRSEMNVSTLELGDSALYLCASSLSGQGGRETQYFGPGTRLLVL.

The chain recombines TRBV5-4 with TRBJ1-2, with D maybe TRBD1 (5 bases). Trimming took off 3 bases at V and 4 bases at J, with 19 bases between the two ends. CDR1 is SGHNT and CDR2 is YYREEE in the germline V gene (reference sequence). The CDR3 is made up of 16 amino acids. CDR3 nucleotide sequence: TGTGCCAGCAGCTCCAATTCAGCGGGCAGGGTCTATGGCTACACCTTC. This sequence encodes CASSSNSAGRVYGYTF.

The chain employs TRBV19 and TRBJ1-1, with 8 positions matching TRBD1. The ends lost 9 bases at V and 1 base at J; junction bases unmatched: 10. This CDR3 has 15 residues. Germline V lookup: CDR1 LNHDA, CDR2 SQIVND (reference sequence). CDR3 nucleotides: TGTGCCAGCCTGGGGGACAGGCTGACGAACACTGAAGCTTTCTTT. This codes for CASLGDRLTNTEAFF. The entire variable domain, with the rest obtained from reference TRBV19 and TRBJ1-1, is as follows: DGGITQSPKYLFRKEGQNVTLSCEQNLNHDAMYWYRQDPGQGLRLIYYSQIVNDFQKGDIAEGYSVSREKKESFPLTVTSAQKNPTAFYLCASLGDRLTNTEAFFGQGTRLTVV.

This sequence joins TRBV2 and TRBJ1-5; 7 nucleotides match TRBD1. Germline CDR1 and CDR2: SNHLY and FYNNEI. The V gene end was trimmed by 3 bases and the J gene end by 6 bases; junction bases not matched to a gene: 8. The CDR3 is 15 residues long. This CDR3 is CASSDRDSRRQPQHF. Here the CDR3 DNA reads TGTGCCAGCAGTGACAGGGACAGTAGACGTCAGCCCCAGCATTTT.

This CDR3 is CASSIRGSGYEQYF. CDR3 nucleotide sequence: TGTGCCAGCAGTATAAGGGGATCGGGCTACGAGCAGTACTTC. The chain links TRBV2 to TRBJ2-7; D is perhaps TRBD1 (5 bases). This CDR3 contains 14 residues. The V gene lost 5 bases and the J gene lost 3 bases, with 14 bases spanning the gap. Per germline, CDR1 SNHLY and CDR2 FYNNEI. The whole variable domain, filled in from reference TRBV2 and TRBJ2-7, reads EPEVTQTPSHQVTQMGQEVILRCVPISNHLYFYWYRQILGQKVEFLVSFYNNEISEKSEIFDDQFSVERPDGSNFTLKIRSTKLEDSAMYFCASSIRGSGYEQYFGPGTRLTVT.

This chain uses TRBV5-4 with TRBJ2-1, with TRBD2 identical over 11 bases. Unmatched junction bases numbered 6, after V lost 0 bases and J lost 4 bases. CDR1 and CDR2 from the germline V gene are SGHNT and YYREEE (reference sequence). The CDR3 contains 17 residues. CDR3 bases: TGTGCCAGCAGCTTGGGACTAGCGGGGCCATCGTACAATGAGCAGTTCTTC. This gives the protein CASSLGLAGPSYNEQFF.

V and J are TRBV2 and TRBJ1-1; D ambiguous. This CDR3 comprises 11 residues. Trimming cost V 7 bases and J 2 bases, with 5 bases left between them. Germline V lookup: CDR1 SNHLY, CDR2 FYNNEI. The CDR3 here is CASNINTEAFF. CDR3 in DNA: TGTGCCAGCAATATTAACACTGAAGCTTTCTTT.

On this clone itself: The sample contains more than one DNA sequence encoding this CDR3. V gene TRBV19 combines with J gene TRBJ1-2; 7 bases line up with TRBD1. J was trimmed by 5 bases and V by 8 bases; bases with no gene match: 8. The CDR3 has 13 residues. Germline V gene lookup returns CDR1 LNHDA and CDR2 SQIVND (reference sequence). CDR3 DNA sequence: TGTGCCAGTTCGACCGGGACAGCATATGGCTACACCTTC. Amino acids: CASSTGTAYGYTF.

The J gene is TRBJ1-6, the V gene TRBV10-1; 8 bases line up with TRBD1. This CDR3 is 14 amino acids long. After removal of 5 bases from V and 10 bases from J, the junction contained 7 bases not matched to a gene. The V gene's germline CDR1 is WNHNN and CDR2 SYGVQD (reference sequence). The CDR3, as DNA: TGCGCCAGCAGTCCCGGGACAGGAAAATCACCCCTCCACTTT. This translates into CASSPGTGKSPLHF.

The rearrangement uses TRBV7-9 and TRBJ1-3, with 8 bases lining up with TRBD1. The germline V gene encodes CDR1 SEHNR and CDR2 FQNEAQ (reference sequence). Losses at the gene ends were 5 bases for V and 0 bases for J; bases not matched to a gene: 6. The CDR3 extends over 16 amino acids. CDR3: CASSAGQASSGNTIYF. CDR3 nucleotides: TGTGCCAGCAGCGCGGGACAGGCGAGCTCTGGAAACACCATATATTTT. The whole variable domain, filled in from reference TRBV7-9 and TRBJ1-3, reads DTGVSQNPRHKITKRGQNVTFRCDPISEHNRLYWYRQTLGQGPEFLTYFQNEAQLEKSRLLSDRFSAERPKGSFSTLEIQRTEQGDSAMYLCASSAGQASSGNTIYFGEGSWLTVV.

The rearrangement uses TRBV7-9 and TRBJ2-7; tentatively, D is TRBD2 (6 bases). Germline CDR1 is SEHNR and CDR2 is FQNEAQ (reference sequence). This CDR3 spans 14 amino acids. V lost 5 bases to trimming and J lost 3 bases, with 14 bases between them. The DNA for the CDR3 is TGTGCCAGCAGCCTAAATTCCGGGGGCTACGAGCAGTACTTC. Translation: CASSLNSGGYEQYF.